This T cell receptor (beta chain) is drawn from a study of cytomegalovirus exposure and HLA in healthy donors. Findings and limits, study-wide: Researchers reported that a few CMV-associated chains were confirmed in vitro as CMV antigen-specific.

Vbeta (60) and Jbeta (13) primers were used in the PCR. Profiling relied on immunoSEQ multiplex PCR, and the TCRdb table lists in-frame clones only, not all of them. The data hold approximately 140,000 clones, with roughly four fifths observed a single time. About this clone itself: What it recognizes is unknown.

The V end lost 7 bases, the J end lost 3 bases, and 3 bases lay between the germline ends. The CDR3 is 10 residues long. CDR1 is MNHNS and CDR2 is SASEGT in the germline V gene. The chain links TRBV6-1 to TRBJ2-5, with D hard to call. The receptor comes from a man between 18 and 35 years old in good health and CMV-seropositive. The material sequenced was PBMCs. For the CDR3, the DNA is TGTGCCAGCATCGAAGAGACCCAGTACTTC. It is translated as CASIEETQYF.